This T cell receptor (beta chain) was sequenced during a study of tumor and adjacent non-tumor tissue in lung cancer. Background on the study: Patients comprised about a dozen adenocarcinoma, a couple of squamous cell carcinoma and 1 small cell lung cancer. On average, productive TCRbeta reads reached roughly 4 million per sample.

Overall study results and limits: Tumor tissue had significantly higher TCR diversity than normal lung.

A single count supports this clonotype. The antigen is unknown. At one end the junction does not follow the germline gene, possibly because of a read error. TCRbeta libraries were built with three rounds of nested PCR, modified from ARM-PCR. TCRdb reprocessed the multiplex PCR reads via MiXCR and lists one record per CDR3 protein. This table holds around 210,000 distinct CDR3 sequences, less than 80% found once. CDR3 length: 14 amino acids. From germline, CDR1 is MNHNS and CDR2 SASEGT. This sample's RNA came from whole unsorted tissue. The chain joins TRBV6-1 to TRBJ1-1, with D hard to call. What was sequenced was lung tumor tissue. The clonotype comes from a man between 60 and 70 years old with non-small cell lung cancer. The DNA for the CDR3 is TGTGCCAGCAGATCTAGGCCAGAGAACACTGAAACTTTCTTT. Protein sequence: CASRSRPENTETFF.